This T cell receptor beta chain was identified in a study of cytomegalovirus exposure and HLA in healthy donors. Findings and limits, study-wide: Reported performance of the classifier showed diagnosis of cytomegalovirus status with high specificity and sensitivity. According to the study, 150 to 200 TCR beta chains were cytomegalovirus-associated.

Only in-frame clones appear in the TCRdb table, and some are missing; sequencing was by immunoSEQ multiplex PCR. The sample shows 170,000 or so clones, roughly 85% of them seen only once. Per germline, CDR1 SGHRS and CDR2 YFSETQ. Trimming removed 7 bases at V and 0 bases at J, with 8 bases between. The CDR3 sequence is 14 residues long. As regards this clone: The antigen is undetermined.

The receptor was derived from a young man in good health and CMV-seropositive. The sample consisted of PBMCs. The chain links TRBV5-1 to TRBJ2-6; the D gene is possibly TRBD2 (6 bases). CDR3 in DNA: TGCGCCAGCGGAGGGAACTCTGGGGCCAACGTCCTGACTTTC. Protein product: CASGGNSGANVLTF. Full variable domain (remainder filled in from reference TRBV5-1 and TRBJ2-6): KAGVTQTPRYLIKTRGQQVTLSCSPISGHRSVSWYQQTPGQGLQFLFEYFSETQRNKGNFPGRFSGRQFSNSRSEMNVSTLELGDSALYLCASGGNSGANVLTFGAGSRLTVL.